These T cell receptor beta chains were read from a single sample in a study of OX40 agonist ivuxolimab in advanced cancers. Libraries were prepared by immunoSEQ multiplex PCR; TCRdb keeps only in-frame clonotypes and omits some of them. This sample yields 45,000 to 60,000 clones, of which about 90% are seen a single time; 5.5% to 7% belongs to the top ten. Sequenced here: CD4+ or CD8+ T cells sorted from blood, sampled in a trial of the OX40 agonist ivuxolimab. The receptors come from an adult with an advanced solid tumor such as melanoma, head and neck, liver or kidney cancer. Each CDR3 is given with its conserved first and last residue. The D gene is left open where the match is weak. Clone size appears in some rows only: once, few, many, or a class for an expanded clone.

>TRBJ2-1|.|TRBV28|TRBD2|15
TGTGCCAGCAGCTTGGGACTAGCGGGGAACAATGAGCAGTTCTTC
CASSLGLAGNNEQFF
>TRBJ2-2|once|TRBV2|TRBD1|16
TGTGCCAGCAGTGATCTGGGACAGAGGAACACCGGGGAGCTGTTTTTT
CASSDLGQRNTGELFF
>TRBJ2-2|.|TRBV30|TRBD2|18
TGTGCCTGGAGAACATTTTTGGACCAGCGGGGGGGCACCGGGGAGCTGTTTTTT
CAWRTFLDQRGGTGELFF
>TRBJ1-6|.|TRBV5-1|.|14
TGCGCCAGCAGTCCGACGTTGGGGGGTTCACCCCTCCACTTT
CASSPTLGGSPLHF
>TRBJ1-1|.|TRBV27|.|14
TGTGCCAGCAGTTTAGACAGGATGGGTTTTGAAGCTTTCTTT
CASSLDRMGFEAFF
>TRBJ1-6|once|TRBV27|TRBD1|17
TGTGCCAGCAGCCAACAGCGGGACAGCTCCTATAATTCACCCCTCCACTTT
CASSQQRDSSYNSPLHF
>TRBJ2-5|.|TRBV7-7|.|13
TGTGCCAGCAGTTTAGGGACACAAGAGACCCAGTACTTC
CASSLGTQETQYF
>TRBJ1-1|once|TRBV5-1|.|16
TGCGCCAGCAGCTTTTCAGGCAGTCGGGGAGACACTGAAGCTTTCTTT
CASSFSGSRGDTEAFF
>TRBJ2-7|.|TRBV14|TRBD2|14
TGTGCCAGCAGCCGTCTAGCGGGGGTTTACGAGCAGTACTTC
CASSRLAGVYEQYF
>TRBJ2-5|.|TRBV5-1|TRBD1|14
TGCGCCAGCAGGCCCAGGGGGCCGGAGGAGACCCAGTACTTC
CASRPRGPEETQYF
>TRBJ2-7|.|TRBV19|TRBD1|15
TGTGCCAGCAGGGGACAGGGTTCTCCACTGTACGAGCAGTACTTC
CASRGQGSPLYEQYF
>TRBJ2-7|.|TRBV29-1|TRBD1|13
TGCAGCGCCCGGGACAGGGAGATACTCGAGCAGTACTTC
CSARDREILEQYF
>TRBJ1-2|.|TRBV30|.|11
TGTGCCCACGGGGGGGCCTATGGCTACACCTTC
CAHGGAYGYTF
>TRBJ1-4|.|TRBV5-5|.|15
TGTGCCAGCAGCCATGGACGAAATCATGGGGAAAAACTGTTTTTT
CASSHGRNHGEKLFF
>TRBJ2-1|.|TRBV6-4|.|14
TGTGCCAGCAGCTCCCGACAGGGAGGCAGTGAGCAGTTCTTC
CASSSRQGGSEQFF
>TRBJ1-6|.|TRBV5-5|.|18
TGTGCCAGCAGCTTGGCCGTCAGGTCGAGCTCCTATAATTCACCCCTCCACTTT
CASSLAVRSSSYNSPLHF
>TRBJ2-3|.|TRBV27|.|11
TGTGCCAGCAGTTTGGGAGATACGCAGTATTTT
CASSLGDTQYF
>TRBJ2-6|once|TRBV30|.|15
TGTGCCTGGAAGACCCGGGGCGGAGGGGCCAACGTCCTGACTTTC
CAWKTRGGGANVLTF
>TRBJ1-2|.|TRBV5-1|.|15
TGCGCCAGCAGCTTTGGGTGGGGAGAGGAAGATGGCTACACCTTC
CASSFGWGEEDGYTF
>TRBJ2-7|.|TRBV29-1|.|13
TGCAGCGTTGGACTTCCGACTTCAGGGGAGCAGTACTTC
CSVGLPTSGEQYF
>TRBJ2-1|few|TRBV10-2|.|14
TGCGCCAGCATCCCCCAGGGGTACCACAATGAGCAGTTCTTC
CASIPQGYHNEQFF
>TRBJ1-5|.|TRBV6-5|.|14
TGTGCCAGCAGGGAAGGACTTAGCAATCAGCCCCAGCATTTT
CASREGLSNQPQHF
>TRBJ2-7|.|TRBV9|.|14
TGTGCCAGCAGCAGGAATATTGACCAGTACGAGCAGTACTTC
CASSRNIDQYEQYF
>TRBJ2-7|.|TRBV21-1|.|16
TGTGCCAGCATTCAGGGGGCAGGAGGGCAAATCTACGAGCAGTACTTC
CASIQGAGGQIYEQYF
>TRBJ1-3|.|TRBV25-1|.|13
TGTGCCAGCAGTGAATTTCCCGGAAACACCATATATTTT
CASSEFPGNTIYF
>TRBJ2-7|once|TRBV6-6|TRBD1|14
TGTGCCAGCAGTTCGGGACAGGGGCCCCACGAGCAGTACTTC
CASSSGQGPHEQYF
>TRBJ1-1|.|TRBV18|.|12
TGTGCCAGCTCACCACGAGCGAATGAAGCTTTCTTT
CASSPRANEAFF
>TRBJ2-2|.|TRBV5-4|.|13
TGTGCCAGCAGCTTTGCTGGGGGCGGGGAGCTGTTTTTT
CASSFAGGGELFF
>TRBJ1-2|.|TRBV27|.|13
TGTGCCAGCAGTTCGGACAGTAACTATGGCTACACCTTC
CASSSDSNYGYTF
>TRBJ2-5|.|TRBV11-3|TRBD1|16
TGTGCCAGCAGTTCCGGGACAGGGGACCCTCAAGAGACCCAGTACTTC
CASSSGTGDPQETQYF
>TRBJ1-2|few|TRBV28|TRBD1|13
TGTGCCAGCAACCGGGACAGGGGCTATGGCTACACCTTC
CASNRDRGYGYTF
>TRBJ2-7|few|TRBV27|TRBD2|14
TGTGCCAGCAGTTGGGGCGGGGGAGTCTACGAGCAGTACTTC
CASSWGGGVYEQYF
>TRBJ1-2|.|TRBV20-1|TRBD1|11
TGCAGTGCTAGCTCCGACAGGGTCTACACCTTC
CSASSDRVYTF
>TRBJ1-2|.|TRBV18|.|21
TGTGCCAGCTCACCATTCAAAGGCCAGACAGCGACAAAATCCCAAAACTATGGCTACACCTTC
CASSPFKGQTATKSQNYGYTF
>TRBJ2-4|.|TRBV6-5|TRBD1|16
TGTGCCAGCAGCTACCGGGACAGCAGACTTCAAAACATTCAGTACTTC
CASSYRDSRLQNIQYF
>TRBJ2-1|.|TRBV5-1|TRBD2|17
TGCGCCAGCAGCAGGGCACTCCGGGCTAGCGGGGCTAATGAGCAGTTCTTC
CASSRALRASGANEQFF
>TRBJ1-2|.|TRBV27|TRBD1|15
TGTGCCAGCAGTCCGGGACAGGGTAGGGGCTATGGCTACACCTTC
CASSPGQGRGYGYTF
>TRBJ2-5|.|TRBV19|.|18
TGTGCCAGTAGTATCCCACCGGGGCAAAAGGGGTGGAAAGAGACCCAGTACTTC
CASSIPPGQKGWKETQYF
>TRBJ2-3|.|TRBV11-2|.|13
TGTGCCAGCAGCTTAGATAGCGGAAAGACGCAGTATTTT
CASSLDSGKTQYF
>TRBJ1-5|.|TRBV19|.|13
TGTGCCAGTAGTACCCTAACCAATCAGCCCCAGCATTTT
CASSTLTNQPQHF
>TRBJ2-7|.|TRBV11-2|.|14
TGTGCCAGCAGCTTAACTGTAACCGTCTACGAGCAGTACTTC
CASSLTVTVYEQYF
>TRBJ2-4|.|TRBV18|TRBD2|20
TGTGCCAGCTCACCCTTATGGGCTAGCGGGGGTGACCTAGCCAAAAACATTCAGTACTTC
CASSPLWASGGDLAKNIQYF
>TRBJ1-6|.|TRBV7-2|TRBD1|14
TGTGCCAGCAGCCGAGACAGGGTTTTGTCACCCCTCCACTTT
CASSRDRVLSPLHF
>TRBJ1-2|.|TRBV5-1|TRBD1|14
TGCGCCAGCAGCTTGGAGGGGGCGCGCTATGGCTACACCTTC
CASSLEGARYGYTF
>TRBJ2-2|.|TRBV30|.|13
TGTGCCTGGAAGCCTAGCCTAACCGGGGAGCTGTTTTTT
CAWKPSLTGELFF
>TRBJ1-6|.|TRBV11-1|TRBD1|15
TGTGCCAGCAGCTTGAGACAGGGATTAGATTCACCCCTCCACTTT
CASSLRQGLDSPLHF
>TRBJ2-1|.|TRBV5-4|.|14
TGTGCCAGCAGCGGCACAGGGACCTACAATGAGCAGTTCTTC
CASSGTGTYNEQFF
>TRBJ2-7|.|TRBV11-2|.|12
TGTGCCAGCAGCTGGGGTGCCTACGAGCAGTACTTC
CASSWGAYEQYF
>TRBJ2-1|.|TRBV5-1|TRBD2|16
TGCGCCAGCAGCTCGCGGGCGGGGGTGACTTACAATGAGCAGTTCTTC
CASSSRAGVTYNEQFF
>TRBJ2-3|.|TRBV10-3|TRBD2|15
TGTGCCATCAGTGATGCCGGGGGGGTCACAGATACGCAGTATTTT
CAISDAGGVTDTQYF
>TRBJ2-3|.|TRBV9|TRBD2|15
TGTGCCAGCAGCGTAGGACTAGCGGGAGGGGATACGCAGTATTTT
CASSVGLAGGDTQYF
>TRBJ1-2|.|TRBV7-9|.|15
TGTGCCAGCAGCTTAGCGACAGGAGGGTCCGGAGGCTACACCTTC
CASSLATGGSGGYTF